This TCR beta chain appears in the sequencing data of a study of T cells in Graves' hyperthyroidism and ophthalmopathy. Overall study context: Peripheral blood was taken when the disease was first diagnosed, before any treatment began. Findings of the study overall: Most thyroid clonotypes expanded above 0.001 appeared in blood too.

This clonotype was recorded at least ten times. Its antigen is unidentified. Amplification yielded TCR beta CDR3 regions, with RNA transcripts as the source. A first-round RT-PCR of the TCR CDR3 used the HTBI primer set. TCRdb reanalysed the multiplex PCR reads using MiXCR and keeps one entry per CDR3 protein. Here the sample spans 340,000 or so distinct CDR3 sequences, 15% to 20% being singletons. Clinical symptoms, serum thyroxine and TRAb, thyroid ultrasound and orbital computed tomography together formed the diagnostic basis. Sequenced: blood. The clonotype was recovered from a man aged 25 to 40 with Graves' hyperthyroidism.

CDR3 in amino acids: CASSSNRVSHNEQFF. DNA of the CDR3: TGTGCCAGCAGCTCCAACAGGGTTTCGCACAATGAGCAGTTCTTC. The rearrangement uses TRBV7-9 and TRBJ2-1; D is possibly TRBD1 (6 bases). Germline V lookup: CDR1 SEHNR, CDR2 FQNEAQ (reference sequence). Trimming left V 4 bases short and J 5 bases short, with 15 bases between. The CDR3 length is 15 residues. The complete variable domain, with remaining parts taken from reference TRBV7-9 and TRBJ2-1, reads DTGVSQNPRHKITKRGQNVTFRCDPISEHNRLYWYRQTLGQGPEFLTYFQNEAQLEKSRLLSDRFSAERPKGSFSTLEIQRTEQGDSAMYLCASSSNRVSHNEQFFGPGTRLTVL.